This T cell receptor (beta chain) was captured by sequencing in a study of T cell responses to AZD1222 COVID-19 vaccine. Study-level results: It was only after the peak T cell response that any repertoires were sampled. At baseline, just five to seven AZD1222 recipients tested seropositive. Clonal diversity may have been underestimated in mostly white British donors.

CDR1 and CDR2 from the germline V gene are MNHEY and SVGEGT. The V gene end was trimmed by 0 bases and the J gene end by 5 bases; junction bases not matched to a gene: 11. The CDR3 is made up of 17 amino acids. Turning to this clone: What it recognizes is unknown.

Repertoires were generated with immunoSEQ multiplex PCR, while TCRdb's copy carries only in-frame clones and drops some. The data contain 55,000 to 90,000 clones, 84% of them seen just once; the ten biggest clones take up roughly 9.8%. The receptor was isolated from an adult in good health. The specimen comprised peripheral blood, sampled on day 0 of AZD1222 vaccination. The chain is built from TRBV6-2 or TRBV6-3 and TRBJ2-5; TRBD1 matches at 8 bases. The CDR3 reads CASSYSRVRRTGETQYF. As DNA, the CDR3 is TGTGCCAGCAGTTACTCGAGGGTTCGCCGGACAGGGGAGACCCAGTACTTC.